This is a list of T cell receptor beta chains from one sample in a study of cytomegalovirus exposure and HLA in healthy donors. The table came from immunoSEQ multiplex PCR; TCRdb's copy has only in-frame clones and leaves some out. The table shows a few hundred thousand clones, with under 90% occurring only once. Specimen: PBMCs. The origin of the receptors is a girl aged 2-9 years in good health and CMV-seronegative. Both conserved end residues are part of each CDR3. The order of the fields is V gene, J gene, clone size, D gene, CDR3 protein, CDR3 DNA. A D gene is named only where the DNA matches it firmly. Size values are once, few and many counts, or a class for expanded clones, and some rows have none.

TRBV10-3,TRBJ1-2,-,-,CAIGSDLGYGYTF,TGTGCCATCGGGTCGGATCTCGGGTATGGCTACACCTTC
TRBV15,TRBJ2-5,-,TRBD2,CATSGGLAGDQETQYF,TGTGCCACCAGCGGGGGACTAGCGGGCGATCAAGAGACCCAGTACTTC
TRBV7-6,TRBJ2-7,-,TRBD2,CASSLALKKPGLAAYEQYF,TGTGCCAGCAGCTTAGCCTTAAAAAAACCGGGACTAGCGGCTTACGAGCAGTACTTC
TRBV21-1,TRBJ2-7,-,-,CASSEPTRKGTKLYEQYF,TGTGCCAGCAGCGAACCGACCCGAAAGGGGACAAAACTCTACGAGCAGTACTTC
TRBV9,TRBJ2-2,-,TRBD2,CASSVLPGLAGLANTGELFF,TGTGCCAGCAGCGTACTCCCGGGACTAGCGGGACTCGCGAACACCGGGGAGCTGTTTTTT
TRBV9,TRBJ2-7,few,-,CASSHDSYEQYF,TGTGCCAGCAGTCACGACAGTTACGAGCAGTACTTC
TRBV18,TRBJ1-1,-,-,CASSRLPDGEAFF,TGTGCCAGCTCACGCCTCCCCGACGGGGAAGCTTTCTTT
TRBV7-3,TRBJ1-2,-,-,CASSLTGQSHYGYTF,TGTGCCAGCAGCTTAACCGGACAGAGCCACTATGGCTACACCTTC
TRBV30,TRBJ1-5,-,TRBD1,CAWSGPGGLSNQPQHF,TGTGCCTGGAGTGGTCCAGGGGGTCTTAGCAATCAGCCCCAGCATTTT
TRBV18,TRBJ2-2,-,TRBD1,CASSAGQGVSGELFF,TGTGCCAGCTCAGCTGGACAGGGCGTCTCCGGGGAGCTGTTTTTT
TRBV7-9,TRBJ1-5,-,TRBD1,CASSSGPGQGNHDQRPQHF,TGTGCCAGCAGCTCAGGACCGGGACAGGGAAATCATGATCAGCGGCCCCAGCATTTT
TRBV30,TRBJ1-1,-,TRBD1,CAWSVRDRVAFF,TGTGCCTGGAGTGTCCGGGACAGGGTTGCTTTCTTT
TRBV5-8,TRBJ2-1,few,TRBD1,CASSSTGTGYNEQFF,TGTGCCAGCAGCTCAACCGGGACAGGGTACAATGAGCAGTTCTTC
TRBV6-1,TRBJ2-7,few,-,CASSDQGQGHYEQYF,TGTGCCAGCAGTGATCAGGGGCAGGGCCACTACGAGCAGTACTTC
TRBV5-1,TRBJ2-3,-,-,CASSTPGQDTDTQYF,TGCGCCAGCAGCACTCCGGGACAAGACACAGATACGCAGTATTTT
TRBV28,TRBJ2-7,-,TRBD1,CASRGVGTGEYEQYF,TGTGCCAGCAGAGGGGTCGGGACAGGGGAATACGAGCAGTACTTC
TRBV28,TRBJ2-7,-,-,CASSLSHGGAGDHEQYF,TGTGCCAGCAGTTTATCCCACGGGGGCGCGGGAGATCACGAGCAGTACTTC
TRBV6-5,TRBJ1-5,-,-,CASSYSGGRGQPQHF,TGTGCCAGCAGTTACTCGGGAGGGAGAGGTCAGCCCCAGCATTTT
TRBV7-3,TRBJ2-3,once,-,CASSPFRGATDTQYF,TGTGCCAGCAGCCCCTTCCGGGGGGCGACAGATACGCAGTATTTT
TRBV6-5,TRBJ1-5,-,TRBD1,CASSYSGTVDNQPQHF,TGTGCCAGCAGTTACTCTGGGACAGTGGATAATCAGCCCCAGCATTTT
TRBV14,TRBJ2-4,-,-,CASSQEHMRIQYF,TGTGCCAGCAGCCAAGAGCACATGAGGATTCAGTACTTC
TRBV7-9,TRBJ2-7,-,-,CASSFSRGREIYEQYF,TGTGCCAGCAGCTTTAGTCGTGGCAGGGAAATCTACGAGCAGTACTTC
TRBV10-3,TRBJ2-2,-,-,CAISAQGPGELFF,TGTGCCATCAGTGCCCAGGGCCCCGGGGAGCTGTTTTTT
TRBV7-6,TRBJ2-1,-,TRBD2,CASSLSGIQNEQFF,TGTGCCAGCAGCCTTAGCGGGATACAAAATGAGCAGTTCTTC
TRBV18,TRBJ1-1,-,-,CASSPPSGGEAFF,TGTGCCAGCTCACCACCGTCGGGGGGGGAGGCTTTCTTT
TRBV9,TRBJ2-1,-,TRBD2,CASSVGTSGSPYNEQFF,TGTGCCAGCAGCGTAGGGACTAGCGGGAGTCCTTACAATGAGCAGTTCTTC
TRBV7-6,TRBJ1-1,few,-,CASSLKGTEAFF,TGTGCCAGCAGCTTAAAGGGGACTGAAGCTTTCTTT
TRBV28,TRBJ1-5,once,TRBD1,CASSPGQGDNQPQHF,TGTGCCAGCAGTCCAGGACAGGGCGACAATCAGCCCCAGCATTTT
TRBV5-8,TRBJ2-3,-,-,CASSNRVTDTQYF,TGTGCCAGCAGCAACAGGGTCACAGATACGCAGTATTTT
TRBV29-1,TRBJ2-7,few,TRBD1,CSVVGTGERRYEQYF,TGCAGCGTTGTAGGGACAGGGGAGAGAAGGTACGAGCAGTACTTC
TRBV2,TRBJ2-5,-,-,CASSQASSETQYF,TGTGCCAGCAGTCAGGCTAGCTCGGAGACCCAGTACTTC
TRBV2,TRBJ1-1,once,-,CASLQGYTEAFF,TGTGCCAGCTTGCAGGGGTACACTGAAGCTTTCTTT
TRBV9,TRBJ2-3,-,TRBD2,CASSGSGISADTQYF,TGTGCCAGCAGCGGTAGCGGGATTAGTGCAGATACGCAGTATTTT
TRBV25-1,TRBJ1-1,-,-,CASSEKLSHTEAFF,TGTGCCAGCAGTGAGAAACTTTCGCACACTGAAGCTTTCTTT
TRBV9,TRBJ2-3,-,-,CASSALTDTQYF,TGTGCCAGCAGCGCCCTCACAGATACGCAGTATTTT
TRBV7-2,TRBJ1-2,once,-,CASSFSSGEGGYTF,TGTGCCAGCAGCTTTAGTTCAGGGGAAGGTGGCTACACCTTC
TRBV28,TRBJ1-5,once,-,CASSRDQDLPQHF,TGTGCCAGCAGTCGAGATCAGGATCTGCCCCAGCATTTT
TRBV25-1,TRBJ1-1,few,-,CASTAGVRAFF,TGTGCCAGCACTGCAGGGGTCCGAGCTTTCTTT
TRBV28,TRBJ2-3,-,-,CASLPGTLRNTQYF,TGTGCCAGTCTCCCCGGGACTCTGAGGAATACGCAGTATTTT
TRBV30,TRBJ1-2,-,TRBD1,CAWIRTGSGYTF,TGTGCCTGGATACGGACAGGGTCTGGCTACACCTTC
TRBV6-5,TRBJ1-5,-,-,CASSYSGGALNQPQHF,TGTGCCAGCAGTTACTCGGGGGGGGCCTTAAATCAGCCCCAGCATTTT
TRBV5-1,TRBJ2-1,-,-,CASSPGSYNEQFF,TGCGCCAGCAGCCCGGGGTCGTACAATGAGCAGTTCTTC
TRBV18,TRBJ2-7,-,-,CASSPGQASYEQYF,TGTGCCAGCTCACCAGGGCAGGCTTCCTACGAGCAGTACTTC
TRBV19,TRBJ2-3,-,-,CASSKGGQHTDTQYF,TGTGCCAGTAGCAAAGGAGGACAGCACACAGATACGCAGTATTTT
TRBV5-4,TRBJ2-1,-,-,CASTHAGRIYNEQFF,TGTGCCAGCACCCATGCTGGGAGAATCTACAATGAGCAGTTCTTC
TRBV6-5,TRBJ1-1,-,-,CASSPQGENTEAFF,TGTGCCAGCAGCCCACAGGGCGAGAACACTGAAGCTTTCTTT
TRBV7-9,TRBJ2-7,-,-,CASSLVLSSYDEQYF,TGTGCCAGCAGCTTAGTTTTGTCGAGTTACGACGAGCAGTACTTC
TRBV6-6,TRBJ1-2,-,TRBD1,CASSYKRGHAYGYTF,TGTGCCAGCAGTTATAAAAGGGGGCACGCCTATGGCTACACCTTC
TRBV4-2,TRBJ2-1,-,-,CASSQVWDTYNEQFF,TGTGCCAGCAGCCAAGTTTGGGACACCTACAATGAGCAGTTCTTC
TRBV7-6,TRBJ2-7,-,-,CASSLQSTRPGKPYEQYF,TGTGCCAGCAGCTTACAGTCAACCAGGCCAGGTAAACCCTACGAGCAGTACTTC
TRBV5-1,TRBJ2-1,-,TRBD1,CASSLGDREGNEQFF,TGCGCCAGCAGCTTGGGGGACAGGGAAGGCAATGAGCAGTTCTTC